The 3 T cell receptor beta chains listed next were all sequenced from one sample in a study of patients and donors after allogeneic stem cell transplantation. TCRdb analysed the RT-PCR reads with MiXCR anew, one entry per CDR3 protein. The table lists around 200,000 distinct CDR3 sequences, roughly two fifths of them singletons. The sample was blood, either unsorted or a sorted T cell fraction (not recorded which). These receptor sequences come from a human donor who was either an allogeneic HSCT recipient or a stem cell or donor lymphocyte infusion donor (not recorded which). It is not recorded whose cells these are; they may come from a transplant donor.

This clonotype was seen a handful of times. The V and J genes are TRBV6-5 and TRBJ2-2, with 9 positions matching TRBD1. V lost 0 bases, J lost 2 bases, and 7 bases stayed unmatched. This CDR3 spans 18 amino acids. Germline V lookup: CDR1 MNHEY, CDR2 SVGAGI. The CDR3 spells CASSYSIPDRGNTGELFF. DNA for the CDR3: TGTGCCAGCAGTTACTCGATTCCGGACAGGGGAAACACCGGGGAGCTGTTTTTT.

This clonotype was seen a few times. The rearrangement links TRBV21-1 to TRBJ2-5; the table gives TRBD2 as D, unverified against the DNA. TRBV21-1 is designated a pseudogene. The CDR3 has 16 amino acids. CDR3 sequence reads: CASSNSRAAGGETQYF. The CDR3 DNA reads as TGTGCCAGCAGCAATAGTCGCGCAGCGGGGGGGGAGACCCAGTACTTC.

The rearrangement joins TRBV6-6 to TRBJ1-6; D is possibly TRBD1 (6 bases). Trimming shortened V by 7 bases and J by 7 bases, and 17 bases separated the two germline ends. Germline values: CDR1 MNHNY, CDR2 SVGAGI (reference sequence). The CDR3 loop spans 15 amino acids. In DNA, the CDR3 is TGTGCCAGCACCCCCTCGGGGGCAGAGAATTCACCCCTCCACTTT. It translates to CASTPSGAENSPLHF.